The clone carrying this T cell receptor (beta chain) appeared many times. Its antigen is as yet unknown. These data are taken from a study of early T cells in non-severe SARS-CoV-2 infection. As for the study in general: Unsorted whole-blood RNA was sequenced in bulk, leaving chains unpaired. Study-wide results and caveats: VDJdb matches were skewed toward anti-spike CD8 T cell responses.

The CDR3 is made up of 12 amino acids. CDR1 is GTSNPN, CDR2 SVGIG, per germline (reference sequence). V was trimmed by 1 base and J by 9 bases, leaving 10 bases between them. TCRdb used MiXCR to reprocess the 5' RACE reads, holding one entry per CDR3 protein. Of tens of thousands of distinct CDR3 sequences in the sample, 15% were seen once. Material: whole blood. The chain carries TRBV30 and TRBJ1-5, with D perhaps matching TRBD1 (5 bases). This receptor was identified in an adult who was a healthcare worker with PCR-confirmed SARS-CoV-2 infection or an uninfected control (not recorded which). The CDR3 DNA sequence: TGTGCCTGGAGTGAGGGGCTACGGCCCCAGCATTTT. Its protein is CAWSEGLRPQHF.